In this sample, the clone carrying this T cell receptor beta chain turned up once. Sequencing was performed with immunoSEQ multiplex PCR; in TCRdb, only in-frame clones are kept and a portion is missing. The sample holds roughly 380,000 clones, about 88% seen once. V lost 2 bases to trimming and J lost 0 bases, with 10 bases between them. This CDR3 has 15 residues. Per germline, CDR1 SGHNT and CDR2 YYREEE (reference sequence). Treatment noted: 19 received Ad26.COV2.S at low or high dose, single or two shots; roughly 5 received placebo; per-sample allocation not given. Collection of samples fell on day 63 after the first vaccine or placebo injection. This adult donor, from Boston, was 18-55 years old. The shot given was an Ad26 vector that makes Wuhan-strain SARS-CoV-2 spike. These data belong to a study of Ad26.COV2.S vaccination and SARS-CoV-2 variants.

The sequence came from a person aged 18 to 65 who received the Ad26.COV2.S COVID-19 vaccine or a placebo. The J gene is TRBJ2-3, the V gene TRBV5-4; either TRBD1 or TRBD2 may supply D (6 bases each). Sequenced here: peripheral blood, sampled in a trial of Ad26.COV2.S vaccine versus placebo. The CDR3 is CASSLGGPSTDTQYF. The CDR3 DNA reads TGTGCCAGCAGCTTAGGGGGGCCTAGCACAGATACGCAGTATTTT. Filled out from reference TRBV5-4 and TRBJ2-3, the complete variable domain reads ETGVTQSPTHLIKTRGQQVTLRCSSQSGHNTVSWYQQALGQGPQFIFQYYREEENGRGNFPPRFSGLQFPNYSSELNVNALELDDSALYLCASSLGGPSTDTQYFGPGTRLTVL.